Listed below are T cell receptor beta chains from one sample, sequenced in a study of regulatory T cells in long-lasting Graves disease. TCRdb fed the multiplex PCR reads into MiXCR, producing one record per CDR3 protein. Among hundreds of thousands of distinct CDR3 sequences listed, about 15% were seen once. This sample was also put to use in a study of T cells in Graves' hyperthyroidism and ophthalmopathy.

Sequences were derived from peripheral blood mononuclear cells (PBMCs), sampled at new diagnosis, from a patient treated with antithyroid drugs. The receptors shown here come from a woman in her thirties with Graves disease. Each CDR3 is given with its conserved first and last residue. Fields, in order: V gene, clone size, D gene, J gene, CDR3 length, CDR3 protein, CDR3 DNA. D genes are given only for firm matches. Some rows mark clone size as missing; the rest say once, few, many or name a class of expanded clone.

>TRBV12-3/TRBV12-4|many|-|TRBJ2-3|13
CASSLRRADTQYF
TGTGCCAGCAGTTTGAGACGGGCAGATACGCAGTATTTT
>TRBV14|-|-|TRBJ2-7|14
CASSPRTNSYEQYF
TGTGCCAGCAGCCCCCGGACTAACTCCTACGAGCAGTACTTC
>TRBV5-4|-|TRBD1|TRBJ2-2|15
CASYLQGPDTGELFF
TGTGCCAGTTATTTACAGGGGCCAGACACCGGGGAGCTGTTTTTT
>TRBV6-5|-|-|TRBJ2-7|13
CASSWQILDEQYF
TGTGCCAGCAGTTGGCAGATTCTCGACGAGCAGTACTTC
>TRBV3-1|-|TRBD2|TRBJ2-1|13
CASSRLAGVEQFF
TGTGCCAGCAGCCGACTAGCGGGAGTTGAGCAGTTCTTC
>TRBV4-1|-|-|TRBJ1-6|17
CASSHAMRGSAKSPLHF
TGCGCCAGCAGCCACGCCATGAGGGGAAGTGCGAAGTCACCCCTCCACTTT
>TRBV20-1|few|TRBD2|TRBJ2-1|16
CSARPHGASGRDEQFF
TGCAGTGCTAGACCCCACGGGGCTAGCGGGAGAGATGAGCAGTTCTTC
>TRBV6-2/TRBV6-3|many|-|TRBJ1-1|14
CASSRGTVNTEAFF
TGTGCCAGCAGTCGGGGGACCGTTAACACTGAAGCTTTCTTT
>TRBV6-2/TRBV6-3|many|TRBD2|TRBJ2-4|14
CASSYAGLGGIQYF
TGTGCCAGCAGTTACGCAGGACTAGGCGGCATTCAGTACTTC
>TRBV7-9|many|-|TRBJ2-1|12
CASSLPGTGQFF
TGTGCCAGCAGCTTACCCGGGACGGGGCAGTTCTTC
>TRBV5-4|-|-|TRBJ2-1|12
CASAGPSNEQFF
TGTGCCAGCGCAGGGCCTTCCAATGAGCAGTTCTTC
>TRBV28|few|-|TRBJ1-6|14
CASSPGLLGSPLHF
TGTGCCAGCAGCCCGGGTCTTCTGGGTTCACCCCTCCACTTT
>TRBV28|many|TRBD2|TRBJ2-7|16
CASSSPGLAGGREQYF
TGTGCCAGCAGTTCCCCCGGACTAGCGGGAGGTCGGGAGCAGTACTTC
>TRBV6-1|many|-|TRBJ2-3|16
CASSEWGTGATDTQYF
TGTGCCAGCAGTGAGTGGGGAACGGGGGCCACAGATACGCAGTATTTT
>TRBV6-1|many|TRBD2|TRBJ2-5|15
CASAIVGTKQETQYF
TGTGCCAGCGCCATTGTTGGGACTAAACAAGAGACCCAGTACTTC
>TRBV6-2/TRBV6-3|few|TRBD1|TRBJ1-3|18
CASSYGLGQGVGGNTIYF
TGTGCCAGCAGTTACGGGTTGGGCCAGGGGGTTGGTGGAAACACCATATATTTT
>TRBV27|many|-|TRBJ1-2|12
CASQGMDYGYTF
TGTGCCAGCCAAGGGATGGACTATGGCTACACCTTC
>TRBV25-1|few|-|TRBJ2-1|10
CASMAGRMFF
TGTGCCAGCATGGCGGGGAGGATGTTCTTC
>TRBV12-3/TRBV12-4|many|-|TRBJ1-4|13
CASSLDSNEKLFF
TGTGCCAGCAGTTTAGATTCGAATGAAAAACTGTTTTTT
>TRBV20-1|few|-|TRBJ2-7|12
CSARDPGIVQYF
TGCAGTGCTAGAGACCCAGGCATTGTGCAGTACTTC
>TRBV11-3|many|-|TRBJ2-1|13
CASSFGSGNEQFF
TGTGCCAGCAGCTTTGGTTCCGGCAATGAGCAGTTCTTC
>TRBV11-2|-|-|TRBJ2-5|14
CASSLNGGQETQYF
TGTGCCAGCAGCTTAAATGGGGGTCAAGAGACCCAGTACTTC
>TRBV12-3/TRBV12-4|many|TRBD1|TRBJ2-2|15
CASSVRDSSNGELFF
TGTGCCAGCAGTGTAAGGGACAGTTCGAACGGGGAGCTGTTTTTT
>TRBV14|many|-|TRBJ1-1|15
CASSYRDGMNTEAFF
TGTGCCAGCAGCTACCGGGACGGGATGAACACTGAAGCTTTCTTT
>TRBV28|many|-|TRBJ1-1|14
CASSPDLRNTEAFF
TGTGCCAGCAGTCCTGACCTGAGGAACACTGAAGCTTTCTTT